The sequence of this TCR beta chain was determined in a study of T cells in Graves' hyperthyroidism and ophthalmopathy. Study overall: Pretreatment peripheral blood was obtained at initial diagnosis. Study observations and caveats: Median prediction lead before ophthalmopathy onset was 6 to 8 months with the model.

The source material, RNA transcripts, was used to amplify TCR beta CDR3 regions. The TCR CDR3 first-round RT-PCR relied on the HTBI primer set. TCRdb re-analysed the multiplex PCR reads in MiXCR, keeping a single row per CDR3 protein. Among hundreds of thousands of distinct CDR3 sequences listed, roughly 14% were seen once. Trimming cost V 2 bases and J 1 base; bases outside gene matches: 6. This CDR3 region has 17 residues. Germline V lookup: CDR1 SNHLY, CDR2 FYNNEI. This clonotype has ten or more counts. Its target is not known. Individuals with ophthalmopathy presented a Clinical Activity Score of at least 3, a NOSPECS grade of at least 4 and a duration under 3 months. Pregnant or lactating patients were excluded, as were those with uncontrolled infection or other autoimmune disease.

V usage is TRBV2 and J usage is TRBJ2-5; 11 bases are shared with TRBD2. Material for sequencing was blood. The receptor was derived from a man between 18 and 35 years old with Graves' ophthalmopathy. The CDR3 bases are TGTGCCAGCAGTGAACGCCTTGGGACTAGCGGCCAAGAGACCCAGTACTTC. It codes for CASSERLGTSGQETQYF.